The 18 T cell receptor beta chains below come from one sample, sequenced in a study of OX40 agonist ivuxolimab in advanced cancers. Produced via immunoSEQ multiplex PCR; TCRdb's table is partial and in-frame only. The sample contains some 80,000 clones, about 83% of which appear only once. The sample was CD4+ or CD8+ T cells sorted from blood, taken in a trial of the OX40 agonist ivuxolimab. The receptors derive from an adult with an advanced solid tumor such as melanoma, head and neck, liver or kidney cancer.

The rearrangement joins TRBV28 to TRBJ1-1; D is ambiguous. The CDR3 loop spans 14 amino acids. Germline V gene data show CDR1 as MDHEN and CDR2 as SYDVKM. V lost 5 bases to trimming and J lost 4 bases, with 14 bases between them. DNA of the CDR3: TGTGCCAGCAGTGAAGGTGGGGTCGCCACTGAAGCTTTCTTT. Amino acid sequence: CASSEGGVATEAFF.

The chain links TRBV18 to TRBJ2-2, with TRBD1 matching 11 bases. CDR3 size: 19 residues. J gave up 6 bases and V 0 bases, and 12 bases lay outside the gene matches. Germline lookup yields CDR1 KGHSH and CDR2 LQKENI. CDR3 region: CASSPPRGQGALIAGELFF. As DNA, the CDR3 is TGTGCCAGCTCACCACCGAGAGGACAGGGGGCGCTTATCGCCGGGGAGCTGTTTTTT.

This chain links TRBV6-6 with TRBJ2-4; D gene uncertain. The CDR3 extends over 14 amino acids. V was trimmed by 4 bases and J by 1 base, leaving 8 bases between them. Germline CDR1 MNHNY, CDR2 SVGAGI (reference sequence). The CDR3 DNA follows: TGTGCCAGCAGTTCCCCAGGCGCCAAAAACATTCAGTACTTC. It translates to CASSSPGAKNIQYF.

This clone came up many times. The chain couples TRBV2 to TRBJ2-7, with 7 bases lining up with TRBD1. The CDR3 covers 13 residues. J lost 6 bases, V lost 8 bases, and 10 bases had no gene match. Germline CDR1 SNHLY, CDR2 FYNNEI. The CDR3 DNA is TGTGCCAGCCGAAGGAACTCAGGGGGCGAGCAGTACTTC. This encodes CASRRNSGGEQYF.

CDR3 loop: CASSHGGTDTQYF. CDR3 nucleotides: TGTGCCAGCAGTCACGGGGGTACAGATACGCAGTATTTT. The chain is built from TRBV27 and TRBJ2-3, with D possibly TRBD2 on 6 matching bases. The CDR3 is 13 residues long. Germline V gene sequence: CDR1 MNHEY, CDR2 SMNVEV (reference sequence). Trimming pared 5 bases from V and 3 bases from J, leaving 9 bases between.

The chain joins TRBV7-9 to TRBJ2-7, with D tentatively TRBD1 or TRBD2 (6 bases each). The V end was cut by 5 bases, the J end by 2 bases, with 13 bases between. Germline V CDR1 and CDR2: SEHNR, FQNEAQ (reference sequence). The CDR3 has 14 residues. CDR3 loop: CASSPGGGAYEQYF. The CDR3 DNA follows: TGTGCCAGCAGCCCAGGAGGGGGAGCCTACGAGCAGTACTTC.

The chain employs TRBV30 and TRBJ1-2; no reliable D call. Trimming took 3 bases from V and 6 from J, leaving 17 bases between them. CDR3 size: 14 residues. Germline CDR1 reads GTSNPN; CDR2 reads SVGIG (reference sequence). CDR3 DNA sequence: TGTGCCTGGAGGGCCCCTGCGGGAGGGAATGGCTACACCTTC. Its protein product is CAWRAPAGGNGYTF.

The J gene is TRBJ1-2, the V gene TRBV14, with no clear D. V shed 0 bases and J shed 5 bases, with 10 bases lying between them. CDR3 length: 14 residues. The germline CDR1 and CDR2 sequences are SGHDN and FVKESK. The CDR3, as DNA: TGTGCCAGCAGCCAAGATGGACTCGGATATGGCTACACCTTC. Translation gives CASSQDGLGYGYTF.

The chain recombines TRBV19 with TRBJ1-1; 7 nucleotides agree with TRBD1. Germline V gene lookup returns CDR1 LNHDA and CDR2 SQIVND (reference sequence). The CDR3 extends over 13 amino acids. V was pared by 8 bases and J by 4 bases, with 7 bases of the junction left unmatched. In DNA form, the CDR3 reads TGTGCCAGTGATACAGGGGTTGGCACTGAAGCTTTCTTT. Translated, it gives CASDTGVGTEAFF.

The V and J genes are TRBV7-2 and TRBJ1-3; D not certain. The V and J ends lost 6 bases and 3 bases respectively, with 18 bases between them. This CDR3 region has 16 residues. Germline CDR1 is SGHTA and CDR2 is FQGNSA. The CDR3 DNA reads TGTGCCAGCAGGCCATCCGGTCCGGAGGATGGAAACACCATATATTTT. Its protein is CASRPSGPEDGNTIYF.

The genes are TRBV7-9 and TRBJ2-3; D gene unclear. This CDR3 has 14 residues. Trimming removed 2 bases from V and 1 base from J, with 7 bases in between. The V gene's germline CDR1 is SEHNR and CDR2 FQNEAQ (reference sequence). The CDR3 sequence: CASSLSHGTDTQYF. In DNA form, the CDR3 reads TGTGCCAGCAGCTTAAGTCATGGCACAGATACGCAGTATTTT.

CDR3 nucleotides: TGTGCTAGTGGTTTGGTAATGGGGGCCTGGGATTATAATGAAAAACTGTTTTTT. It specifies CASGLVMGAWDYNEKLFF. The rearrangement links TRBV12-5 to TRBJ1-4; D might be TRBD1 (6 bases). Germline CDR1 LGHNT, CDR2 FRNRAP. V lost 0 bases, J lost 4 bases, and 18 bases lay in between. This CDR3 is built from 18 residues. The whole variable domain, filled in from reference TRBV12-5 and TRBJ1-4, reads DARVTQTPRHKVTEMGQEVTMRCQPILGHNTVFWYRQTMMQGLELLAYFRNRAPLDDSGMPKDRFSAEMPDATLATLKIQPSEPRDSAVYFCASGLVMGAWDYNEKLFFGSGTQLSVL.

The rearrangement joins TRBV4-1 to TRBJ1-4; weak D call: TRBD1 (5 bases). Looked up from germline, CDR1 is MGHRA and CDR2 is YSYEKL. CDR3 length: 14 residues. Trimming removed 0 bases at V and 7 bases at J, with 9 bases between. CDR3 sequence (DNA): TGCGCCAGCAGCCAAGAATGGAGGGGTGAAAAACTGTTTTTT. This sequence encodes CASSQEWRGEKLFF.

This chain joins TRBV5-1 and TRBJ1-2, with 7 bases matching TRBD1. This CDR3 is built from 16 residues. Unmatched junction bases numbered 9, after V lost 0 bases and J lost 4 bases. In germline, CDR1 is SGHRS, CDR2 YFSETQ. The chain's CDR3 is CASSLDGRGWGYGYTF. The CDR3 DNA is TGCGCCAGCAGCTTGGATGGCAGGGGGTGGGGCTATGGCTACACCTTC. Full variable domain (remainder filled in from reference TRBV5-1 and TRBJ1-2): KAGVTQTPRYLIKTRGQQVTLSCSPISGHRSVSWYQQTPGQGLQFLFEYFSETQRNKGNFPGRFSGRQFSNSRSEMNVSTLELGDSALYLCASSLDGRGWGYGYTFGSGTRLTVV.

Here the CDR3 DNA reads TGTGCCAGCAGCTGTGCTATTAAGTCACAAAGTCGGGCCAACGTCCTGACTTTC. Residues: CASSCAIKSQSRANVLTF. This chain links TRBV7-7 with TRBJ2-6, with D unclear. The CDR3 contains 18 residues. V gave up 4 bases and J gave up 5 bases, with 21 bases separating them. Germline V gene data show CDR1 as SSHAT and CDR2 as FNYEAQ (reference sequence).

V and J are TRBV5-6 and TRBJ1-1, with D perhaps TRBD1 (6 bases). This CDR3 comprises 14 residues. CDR1 and CDR2 (germline): SGHDT, YYEEEE. The V gene lost 2 bases and the J gene lost 1 base, with 9 bases spanning the gap. CDR3: CASSFMDRNTEAFF. The CDR3 DNA reads as TGTGCCAGCAGCTTCATGGACAGGAACACTGAAGCTTTCTTT.

V usage is TRBV5-4 and J usage is TRBJ2-1; D is perhaps TRBD2 (6 bases). V was trimmed by 1 base and J by 5 bases, leaving 13 bases between them. This CDR3 comprises 15 residues. CDR1 and CDR2 from the germline V gene are SGHNT and YYREEE (reference sequence). This CDR3 is CASSLPRGGDNEQFF. The CDR3 nucleotides read TGTGCCAGCAGCTTGCCCCGCGGCGGGGACAATGAGCAGTTCTTC.

This rearrangement joins TRBV6-1 to TRBJ2-3; 7 bases agree with TRBD2. V shed 4 bases and J 1 base; nucleotides not matched to a gene: 5. From germline, CDR1 is MNHNS and CDR2 SASEGT. CDR3 size: 15 residues. CDR3 bases: TGTGCCAGCAGTGGGACTAGATGGGGCACAGATACGCAGTATTTT. Amino acids: CASSGTRWGTDTQYF.